The clone carrying this TCR beta chain was counted ten times or more. The target antigen is unknown. The sample originates from a study of T cells in Graves' hyperthyroidism and ophthalmopathy. General observations from the study: The blood repertoire included most of the expanded thyroid clonotypes above 0.001.

This CDR3 is 14 amino acids long. Germline trimming cut 6 bases from V and 6 bases from J; bases unmatched to any gene: 8. The germline V gene encodes CDR1 KGHSH and CDR2 LQKENI. Active moderate-to-severe ophthalmopathy, Clinical Activity Score at least 3, NOSPECS at least 4, under 3 months' duration. The CDR3 regions of TCR beta were amplified from RNA transcripts. A set of HTBI primers served as the primers for a first-round RT-PCR of the TCR CDR3. TCRdb redid the calling of the multiplex PCR reads with MiXCR, one entry per CDR3 protein. Of roughly 650,000 distinct CDR3 sequences in the sample, approximately 15% are singletons; the top ten hold approximately 3.5%.

The sequence was collected from a woman between 40 and 55 years old with Graves' ophthalmopathy. Sample: blood. This rearrangement joins TRBV18 to TRBJ2-1; 7 nucleotides align to TRBD1. DNA of the CDR3: TGTGCCAGCTCCCCAACAGGGGAAATCAATGAGCAGTTCTTC. The encoded protein is CASSPTGEINEQFF.